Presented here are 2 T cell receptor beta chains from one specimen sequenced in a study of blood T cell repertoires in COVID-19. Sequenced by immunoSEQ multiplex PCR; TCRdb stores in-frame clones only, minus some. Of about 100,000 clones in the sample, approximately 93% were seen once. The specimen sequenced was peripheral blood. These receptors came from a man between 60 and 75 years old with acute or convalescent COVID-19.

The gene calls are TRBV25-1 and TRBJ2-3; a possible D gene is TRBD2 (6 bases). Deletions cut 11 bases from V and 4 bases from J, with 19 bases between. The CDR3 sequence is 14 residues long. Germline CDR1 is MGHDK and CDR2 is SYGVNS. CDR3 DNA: TGTGCCGATGGGACTCAAAGTTGGGCAGATACGCAGTATTTT. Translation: CADGTQSWADTQYF.

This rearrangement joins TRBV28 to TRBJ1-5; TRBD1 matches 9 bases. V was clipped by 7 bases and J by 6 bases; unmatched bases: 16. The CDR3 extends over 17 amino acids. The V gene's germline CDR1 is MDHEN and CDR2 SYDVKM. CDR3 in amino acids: CASNPIQGALIIQPQHF. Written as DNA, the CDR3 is TGTGCCAGCAATCCTATACAGGGGGCTTTAATCATTCAGCCCCAGCATTTT.